The rows below give T cell receptor beta chains drawn from one sample of a study of T cell responses to AZD1222 COVID-19 vaccine. Assay: immunoSEQ multiplex PCR; the TCRdb copy retains only in-frame clones and omits some. The table shows some 130,000 clones, with about nine tenths occurring only once. The sample in question was peripheral blood, obtained on day 0 of AZD1222 vaccination. Receptors were obtained from an adult in good health. Each CDR3 is given with its conserved first and last residue. D genes are given only for firm matches. Size tells how often a clone was seen (once, few, many) or the class of an expanded clone, and some rows leave it out.

d_call	cdr3_length	v_call	j_call	clone_size	cdr3_nt	cdr3_aa
-	14	TRBV27	TRBJ1-6	-	TGTGCCAGCGGGGGACAAGATAATAATTCACCCCTCCACTTT	CASGGQDNNSPLHF
-	15	TRBV6-5	TRBJ1-3	-	TGTGCCAGCACTAAACAGCTATTCTCTGGAAACACCATATATTTT	CASTKQLFSGNTIYF
TRBD1	15	TRBV10-2	TRBJ1-6	-	TGCGCCAGCAGTGACTCGGGACAGAATAATTCACCCCTCCACTTT	CASSDSGQNNSPLHF
-	13	TRBV27	TRBJ1-2	-	TGTGCCAGCAGCGATTCAGGGAGGCATGGCTACACCTTC	CASSDSGRHGYTF
-	12	TRBV11-2	TRBJ1-1	-	TGTGCCAGCAGCTTAGTACCCACTGAAGCTTTCTTT	CASSLVPTEAFF
-	12	TRBV5-1	TRBJ1-1	once	TGCGCCAGCACCTCAGGGGACACTGAAGCTTTCTTT	CASTSGDTEAFF
-	17	TRBV18	TRBJ1-2	once	TGTGCCAGCTCACCCGAATCCGGAGCTACAGGGATTTATGGCTACACCTTC	CASSPESGATGIYGYTF
-	18	TRBV18	TRBJ1-1	-	TGTGCCAGCTCACCACGTGGCAGCGCATCGACAATGAACACTGAAGCTTTCTTT	CASSPRGSASTMNTEAFF
TRBD1	13	TRBV3-1/TRBV3-2	TRBJ1-5	-	TGTGCCAGCGGGGACAGGGCTGGCAGACCCCAGCATTTT	CASGDRAGRPQHF
-	13	TRBV5-8	TRBJ2-7	few	TGTGCCAGCAGCGGGGTCAGGTCCTACGAGCAGTACTTC	CASSGVRSYEQYF
-	15	TRBV5-1	TRBJ1-4	-	TGCGCCAGCAGCTTGGCCGTAGGGTTTGGTGAAAAACTGTTTTTT	CASSLAVGFGEKLFF
-	16	TRBV6-2/TRBV6-3	TRBJ1-2	-	TGTGCCAGCAGTTACCCCACCGGGAGGGTCGACTATGGCTACACCTTC	CASSYPTGRVDYGYTF
-	15	TRBV6-5	TRBJ1-4	-	TGTGCCAGCAGTCCTTCAGGGACGGGCTATGAAAAACTGTTTTTT	CASSPSGTGYEKLFF
-	12	TRBV12-3/TRBV12-4	TRBJ1-3	-	TGTGCCAGCATTTCTTCTGGAAACACCATATATTTT	CASISSGNTIYF
TRBD1	16	TRBV18	TRBJ1-2	-	TGTGCCAGCTCACCAATCCCAGGGGGGCCGGGTAGTGGCTACACCTTC	CASSPIPGGPGSGYTF
-	13	TRBV10-1	TRBJ1-1	-	TGCGCCAGCAGTGAGATAGGGCGGACTGAAGCTTTCTTT	CASSEIGRTEAFF
-	12	TRBV5-5	TRBJ1-2	-	TGTGCCAGCAGCTTGGCGAGGGAAGGCTACACCTTC	CASSLAREGYTF
-	12	TRBV13	TRBJ2-3	-	TGTGCCAGCAGCCGCTCGGGGAGTACGCAGTATTTT	CASSRSGSTQYF
TRBD1	15	TRBV2	TRBJ1-3	-	TGTGCCAGCAGACGGGGGACAGGGGCCGGAAACACCATATATTTT	CASRRGTGAGNTIYF
TRBD1	14	TRBV6-5	TRBJ1-1	-	TGTGCCAGCCAGGAAAGACAGGGGGCGGCTGAAGCTTTCTTT	CASQERQGAAEAFF
-	13	TRBV3-1/TRBV3-2	TRBJ1-1	-	TGTGCCAGCAGCCAAGGGTCTAGCACTGAAGCTTTCTTT	CASSQGSSTEAFF
-	15	TRBV21-1	TRBJ1-4	-	TGTGCCAGCGTCTTTTCCGGGACAGGGAATGAAAAACTGTTTTTT	CASVFSGTGNEKLFF
TRBD2	13	TRBV5-6	TRBJ2-2	-	TGTGCCAGCAGCCCGGGAGGTCTGGGGGAGCTGTTTTTT	CASSPGGLGELFF
TRBD2	17	TRBV6-2/TRBV6-3	TRBJ2-1	-	TGTGCCAGCAGCCATAGGACTAGCGGGGGAGTGTACAATGAGCAGTTCTTC	CASSHRTSGGVYNEQFF
-	15	TRBV7-8	TRBJ1-3	once	TGTGCCAGCAGCTTAGGGGGGGCTTACGGAAACACCATATATTTT	CASSLGGAYGNTIYF
TRBD1	11	TRBV20-1	TRBJ2-7	-	TGCAGTGCCAGGGGGCTGGGTGAGCAGTACTTC	CSARGLGEQYF
-	11	TRBV12-2	TRBJ2-2	-	TGTGCAAGCCGTAAGGGCGGGGAGCTGTTTTTT	CASRKGGELFF
TRBD2	18	TRBV7-2	TRBJ2-7	-	TGTGCCAGCAGCCGTTCGACAGCTAGCGGGGCGAAACCCTACGAGCAGTACTTC	CASSRSTASGAKPYEQYF
TRBD2	15	TRBV6-4	TRBJ2-1	once	TGTGCCAGCAGTGACATCGGGACTACCCACAATGAGCAGTTCTTC	CASSDIGTTHNEQFF
-	12	TRBV6-5	TRBJ1-1	-	TGTGCCAGCAGAATTCAGGGGACTGAAGCTTTCTTT	CASRIQGTEAFF
-	15	TRBV19	TRBJ1-5	-	TGTGCCAGTAGTCCTACCGACGGGTTCAATCAGCCCCAGCATTTT	CASSPTDGFNQPQHF
-	14	TRBV6-6	TRBJ1-3	-	TGTGCCAGCAGTGGTGACAGCACCAGGAACACCATATATTTT	CASSGDSTRNTIYF
-	16	TRBV18	TRBJ1-2	-	TGTGCCAGCTCAAGGAATAGCGAGGCCTCTAACTATGGCTACACCTTC	CASSRNSEASNYGYTF
-	14	TRBV11-3	TRBJ2-3	once	TGTGCCAGCAGCTTAGATGGATTACTCGATACGCAGTATTTT	CASSLDGLLDTQYF
TRBD1	14	TRBV5-6	TRBJ1-2	-	TGTGCCAGCAGCTTGGGACAGGGGGGGAGAGGCTACACCTTC	CASSLGQGGRGYTF
-	14	TRBV5-5	TRBJ1-2	-	TGTGCCAGCACCATAATGGACGGACCCTATGGCTACACCTTC	CASTIMDGPYGYTF
TRBD2	19	TRBV7-3	TRBJ2-2	-	TGTGCCAGCAGCTTAATATCGTCCAGCGGGGGGCAGAACACCGGGGAGCTGTTTTTT	CASSLISSSGGQNTGELFF
TRBD1	14	TRBV3-1/TRBV3-2	TRBJ2-1	-	TGTGCCAGCAGCCAAATCCAGGGGGCGGAGTGGCAGTTCTTC	CASSQIQGAEWQFF
-	14	TRBV19	TRBJ1-2	-	TGTGCCAGTAGTATAGACCCCGGGCGCTATGGCTACACCTTC	CASSIDPGRYGYTF
-	15	TRBV2	TRBJ1-2	once	TGTGCCAGCAGTGAGGGAAACTGGGGGTACTATGGCTACACCTTC	CASSEGNWGYYGYTF
TRBD1	12	TRBV30	TRBJ2-7	-	TGTGCCTGGGCGACAGGGTTCGGCGAGCAGTACTTC	CAWATGFGEQYF
-	13	TRBV30	TRBJ1-2	-	TGTGCCTGGAGTGTCAGCCCTAACTATGGCTACACCTTC	CAWSVSPNYGYTF
-	14	TRBV19	TRBJ1-2	-	TGTGCCAGTAGTATAGCGGACCAGACGGGGGGCTACACCTTC	CASSIADQTGGYTF
-	12	TRBV4-2	TRBJ2-5	-	TGTGCCAGCAGCTCACAGGCCGGGACCCAGTACTTC	CASSSQAGTQYF